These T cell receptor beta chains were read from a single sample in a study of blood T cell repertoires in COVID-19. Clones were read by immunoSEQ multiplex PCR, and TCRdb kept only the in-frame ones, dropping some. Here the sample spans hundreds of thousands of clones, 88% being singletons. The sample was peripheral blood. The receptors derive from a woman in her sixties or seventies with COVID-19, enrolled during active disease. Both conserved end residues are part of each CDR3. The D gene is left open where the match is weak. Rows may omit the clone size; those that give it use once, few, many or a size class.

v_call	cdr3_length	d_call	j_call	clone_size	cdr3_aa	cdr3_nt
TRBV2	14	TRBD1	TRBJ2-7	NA	CASSPFRQGVEQYF	TGTGCCAGCAGCCCGTTTAGACAGGGGGTCGAGCAGTACTTC
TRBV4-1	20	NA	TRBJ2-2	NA	CASSHNSLTTSKSNTGELFF	TGCGCCAGCAGCCACAACTCCCTGACGACTAGTAAGAGCAACACCGGGGAGCTGTTTTTT
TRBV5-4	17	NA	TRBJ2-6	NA	CASSLSLARAGANVLTF	TGTGCCAGCAGCTTAAGTCTAGCCCGAGCTGGGGCCAACGTCCTGACTTTC
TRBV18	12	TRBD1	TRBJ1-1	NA	CASSRTGVEAFF	TGTGCCAGCTCAAGGACAGGGGTTGAAGCTTTCTTT
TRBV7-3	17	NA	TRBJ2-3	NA	CASSLWSGGGFTDTQYF	TGTGCCAGCAGCTTATGGAGTGGGGGCGGCTTCACAGATACGCAGTATTTT
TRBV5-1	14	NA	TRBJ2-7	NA	CASSLGQIGYEQYF	TGCGCCAGCAGCTTGGGACAGATCGGTTACGAGCAGTACTTC
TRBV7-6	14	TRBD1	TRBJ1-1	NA	CASSPGQGRAEAFF	TGTGCCAGCAGCCCCGGACAGGGTCGCGCTGAAGCTTTCTTT
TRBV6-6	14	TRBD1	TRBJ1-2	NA	CASSFPEGADGYTF	TGTGCCAGCAGTTTTCCAGAGGGGGCGGATGGCTACACCTTC
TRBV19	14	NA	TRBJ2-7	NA	CASSGAAFGYEQYF	TGTGCCAGTAGTGGGGCAGCCTTCGGGTACGAGCAGTACTTC
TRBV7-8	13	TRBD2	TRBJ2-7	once	CASSFSGRGEQYF	TGTGCCAGCAGCTTTAGCGGGAGAGGGGAGCAGTACTTC
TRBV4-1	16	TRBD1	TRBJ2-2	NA	CASSQVGQIVGGELFF	TGCGCCAGCAGCCAAGTGGGACAGATCGTCGGCGGGGAGCTGTTTTTT
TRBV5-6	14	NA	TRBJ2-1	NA	CASSAGAGYNEQFF	TGTGCCAGCAGCGCCGGGGCGGGGTACAATGAGCAGTTCTTC
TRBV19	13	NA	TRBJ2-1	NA	CASSINPQGEQFF	TGTGCCAGTAGTATAAATCCACAGGGTGAGCAGTTCTTC
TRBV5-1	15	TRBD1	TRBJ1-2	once	CASSASTGVLRGYTF	TGCGCCAGCAGCGCCTCTACAGGGGTATTGCGGGGCTACACCTTC
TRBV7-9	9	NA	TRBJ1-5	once	CASSPPGHF	TGTGCCAGCAGCCCCCCGGGGCATTTT
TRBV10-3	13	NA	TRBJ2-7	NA	CAISPGSRWEQYF	TGTGCCATCAGCCCCGGGAGTCGGTGGGAGCAGTACTTC
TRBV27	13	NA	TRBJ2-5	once	CASSPWAQETQYF	TGTGCCAGCAGTCCCTGGGCCCAAGAGACCCAGTACTTC
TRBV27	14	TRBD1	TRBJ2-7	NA	CASSLRDRGHEQYF	TGTGCCAGCAGTTTGAGGGACAGGGGCCACGAGCAGTACTTC
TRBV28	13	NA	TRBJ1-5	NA	CASSLFPRQPQHF	TGTGCCAGCAGTTTATTCCCCAGACAGCCCCAGCATTTT
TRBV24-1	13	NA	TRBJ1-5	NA	CASSSHGNQPQHF	TGTGCCTCCTCGAGTCATGGCAATCAGCCCCAGCATTTT
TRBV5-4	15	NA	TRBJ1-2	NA	CASSRSGTSNYGYTF	TGTGCCAGCAGCAGGTCCGGGACTTCCAACTATGGCTACACCTTC
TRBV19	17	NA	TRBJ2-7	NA	CASNPPTPLGLIYEQYF	TGTGCCAGTAACCCACCCACCCCCTTGGGACTCATCTACGAGCAGTACTTC
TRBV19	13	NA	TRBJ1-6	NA	CASSIQGNSPLHF	TGTGCCAGTAGTATCCAGGGTAATTCACCCCTCCACTTT
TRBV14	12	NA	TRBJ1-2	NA	CASSPSGYGYTF	TGTGCCAGCAGCCCCTCGGGCTATGGCTACACCTTC
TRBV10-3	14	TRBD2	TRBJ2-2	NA	CAIRAGGNTGELFF	TGTGCCATCAGAGCGGGAGGAAACACCGGGGAGCTGTTTTTT
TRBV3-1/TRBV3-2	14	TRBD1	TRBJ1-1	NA	CASSPGQGGRKAFF	TGTGCCAGCAGCCCTGGACAGGGGGGGAGAAAAGCTTTCTTT
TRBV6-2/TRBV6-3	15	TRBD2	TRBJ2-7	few	CASSYRLAGRGEQYF	TGTGCCAGCAGTTACCGACTAGCGGGTAGAGGCGAGCAGTACTTC
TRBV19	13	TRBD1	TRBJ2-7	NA	CASRGTDNYEQYF	TGTGCCAGTAGGGGGACAGATAACTACGAGCAGTACTTC
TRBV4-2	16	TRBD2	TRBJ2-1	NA	CASSQDFIAGGNEQFF	TGTGCCAGCAGCCAAGACTTCATAGCGGGAGGCAATGAGCAGTTCTTC
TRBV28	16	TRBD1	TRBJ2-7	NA	CASSLAGTGYSYEQYF	TGTGCCAGCAGTTTAGCAGGGACAGGCTATTCCTACGAGCAGTACTTC
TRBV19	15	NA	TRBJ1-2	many	CASSIAAGANYGYTF	TGTGCCAGTAGTATAGCGGCAGGGGCTAACTATGGCTACACCTTC